This is a list of T cell receptor beta chains from one sample in a study of blood T cell repertoires in COVID-19. The protocol was immunoSEQ multiplex PCR, while the TCRdb copy is restricted to in-frame clones and leaves out a portion. The data contain about 150,000 clones, around 87% of them singletons. Source material: peripheral blood. These receptors came from a man aged 50 or older who had recovered from COVID-19. CDR3s include the opening cysteine and the closing phenylalanine or tryptophan. Each record gives: J gene, clone size, D gene, V gene, CDR3 DNA, CDR3 protein. A D gene is named only where the DNA matches it firmly. Expanded clones get a size class; other rows say once, few or many, or leave the size out.

J: TRBJ2-7
size: NA
D: TRBD1
V: TRBV5-4
DNA: TGTGCCAGCAGCTTGGCAGGGACAGGGGGGATTAGCTACGAGCAGTACTTC
CDR3: CASSLAGTGGISYEQYF

J: TRBJ1-5
size: few
D: NA
V: TRBV7-4
DNA: TGTGCCAGCAGCTTTCCCGACAGCTATAGCAATCAGCCCCAGCATTTT
CDR3: CASSFPDSYSNQPQHF

J: TRBJ2-1
size: NA
D: TRBD2
V: TRBV7-2
DNA: TGTGCCAGCAGCGCCAGACTAGCGGGGGCCCGTAGGGAGCAGTTCTTC
CDR3: CASSARLAGARREQFF

J: TRBJ2-3
size: NA
D: NA
V: TRBV13
DNA: TGTGCCAGCAGCTTAGAGGGGGGGCTTGGGGATACGCAGTATTTT
CDR3: CASSLEGGLGDTQYF

J: TRBJ2-1
size: NA
D: NA
V: TRBV9
DNA: TGTGCCAGCAGCCTACTTGGGGGGGCCAATGAGCAGTTCTTC
CDR3: CASSLLGGANEQFF

J: TRBJ1-1
size: NA
D: TRBD1
V: TRBV27
DNA: TGTGCCAGCAGCTGGGACAGCATGAACACTGAAGCTTTCTTT
CDR3: CASSWDSMNTEAFF

J: TRBJ2-3
size: NA
D: NA
V: TRBV9
DNA: TGTGCCAGCAGCTCCGTCACAGATACGCAGTATTTT
CDR3: CASSSVTDTQYF

J: TRBJ1-4
size: NA
D: TRBD1
V: TRBV5-6
DNA: TGTGCCAGCAGCCCGAGGACAGGGGATGAAAAACTGTTTTTT
CDR3: CASSPRTGDEKLFF

J: TRBJ2-7
size: NA
D: TRBD1
V: TRBV4-3
DNA: TGCGCCAGCAGCCAAGTGGTAGGGGGCGGGTACGAGCAGTACTTC
CDR3: CASSQVVGGGYEQYF

J: TRBJ2-7
size: NA
D: TRBD2
V: TRBV19
DNA: TGTGCCAGTAGTCCAAGGACTAGCGGGGGGTCTGGCGAGCAGTACTTC
CDR3: CASSPRTSGGSGEQYF

J: TRBJ2-2
size: few
D: TRBD1
V: TRBV9
DNA: TGTGCCAGCAGCGCGCCGACAGGGGGAACGAACACCGGGGAGCTGTTTTTT
CDR3: CASSAPTGGTNTGELFF

J: TRBJ1-2
size: NA
D: NA
V: TRBV24-1
DNA: TGTGCCACCAGTGATTTAAGGGAGGACAACTATGGCTACACCTTC
CDR3: CATSDLREDNYGYTF

J: TRBJ2-1
size: few
D: NA
V: TRBV5-8
DNA: TGTGCCAGCACCCCTAGACAGTTTTCGAATGAGCAGTTCTTC
CDR3: CASTPRQFSNEQFF

J: TRBJ2-7
size: NA
D: NA
V: TRBV4-1
DNA: TGCGCCAGCAGCCAAGTTGAGGCCTACGAGCAGTACTTC
CDR3: CASSQVEAYEQYF

J: TRBJ2-3
size: NA
D: TRBD2
V: TRBV2
DNA: TGTGCCAGCAATAAAATAGCGGGGGGGCGGCTTGGCACAGATACGCAGTATTTT
CDR3: CASNKIAGGRLGTDTQYF

J: TRBJ2-1
size: NA
D: TRBD2
V: TRBV7-3
DNA: TGTGCCAGCAGTCTAGCGGGGGGGCGTTCCCATGAGCAGTTCTTC
CDR3: CASSLAGGRSHEQFF

J: TRBJ1-1
size: NA
D: TRBD1
V: TRBV11-2
DNA: TGTGCCAGCAGCTTAGACAGCCTACAGGGGGTGAACACTGAAGCTTTCTTT
CDR3: CASSLDSLQGVNTEAFF

J: TRBJ2-7
size: NA
D: NA
V: TRBV9
DNA: TGTGCCAGCAGCGCTGCAGGGGACTACGAGCAGTACTTC
CDR3: CASSAAGDYEQYF

J: TRBJ2-5
size: NA
D: TRBD2
V: TRBV5-1
DNA: TGCGCCAGCAGCCCTAACCCGACAGCGGGGGGGCCAAAGACCCAGTACTTC
CDR3: CASSPNPTAGGPKTQYF

J: TRBJ2-3
size: NA
D: TRBD2
V: TRBV7-2
DNA: TGTGCCAGCAGCTTATCCACGGCCCGGACTAGCCGTTTCACGCAGTATTTT
CDR3: CASSLSTARTSRFTQYF

J: TRBJ2-2
size: NA
D: NA
V: TRBV11-2
DNA: TGTGCCAGCAGTTTTAGGGGATCGAACACCGGGGAGCTGTTTTTT
CDR3: CASSFRGSNTGELFF

J: TRBJ2-7
size: NA
D: NA
V: TRBV4-2
DNA: TGTGCCAGCAGCCAGAGCGACGCCTACGAGCAGTACTTC
CDR3: CASSQSDAYEQYF

J: TRBJ1-2
size: NA
D: NA
V: TRBV6-5
DNA: TGTGCCAGCAGCACGGGGGGCAGAATATATGGCTACACCTTC
CDR3: CASSTGGRIYGYTF

J: TRBJ2-1
size: NA
D: TRBD2
V: TRBV18
DNA: TGTGCCAGCTCACCCTTGACTAGCGGGAGATACAATGAGCAGTTCTTC
CDR3: CASSPLTSGRYNEQFF

J: TRBJ1-2
size: NA
D: TRBD1
V: TRBV6-1
DNA: TGTGCCAGCAGGCCGGGACAGGGGAATGGCTACACCTTC
CDR3: CASRPGQGNGYTF

J: TRBJ2-1
size: NA
D: TRBD1
V: TRBV4-1
DNA: TGCGCCAGCAGCCAGACGTCCCGGACAGGGGGCCTATCGAATGAGCAGTTCTTC
CDR3: CASSQTSRTGGLSNEQFF

J: TRBJ1-1
size: NA
D: NA
V: TRBV5-1
DNA: TGCGCCAGCAGCTTCGGGTGGACTGAAGCTTTCTTT
CDR3: CASSFGWTEAFF

J: TRBJ2-1
size: NA
D: NA
V: TRBV25-1
DNA: TGTGCCAGCAGTGACAGGGGATTGTCCAATGAGCAGTTCTTC
CDR3: CASSDRGLSNEQFF

J: TRBJ1-1
size: NA
D: NA
V: TRBV5-1
DNA: TGCGCCAGCAGCTTGGAGGCACTAGGCATGAACACTGAAGCTTTCTTT
CDR3: CASSLEALGMNTEAFF

J: TRBJ1-6
size: NA
D: TRBD1
V: TRBV30
DNA: TGTGCCTTGGACAGGGCCAATTCACCCCTCCACTTT
CDR3: CALDRANSPLHF

J: TRBJ1-2
size: NA
D: NA
V: TRBV7-2
DNA: TGTGCCAGCAGCTTACTCGGGTCTGATGGCTACACCTTC
CDR3: CASSLLGSDGYTF

J: TRBJ2-1
size: NA
D: TRBD2
V: TRBV6-4
DNA: TGTGCCAGCAGTATAACTAGCGGGGGACACAATGAGCAGTTCTTC
CDR3: CASSITSGGHNEQFF

J: TRBJ2-2
size: once
D: TRBD1
V: TRBV27
DNA: TGTGCCAGCAGTAACGACAGGGGGTTCGGGGAGCTGTTTTTT
CDR3: CASSNDRGFGELFF

J: TRBJ2-7
size: NA
D: NA
V: TRBV6-5
DNA: TGTGCCAGCAGTTACTCTGGTAGCGGCGCCTACGAGCAGTACTTC
CDR3: CASSYSGSGAYEQYF

J: TRBJ2-3
size: few
D: TRBD1
V: TRBV11-2
DNA: TGTGCCAGCAGCTTGGCCGGACAGGGGGCAGGAGATACGCAGTATTTT
CDR3: CASSLAGQGAGDTQYF

J: TRBJ2-5
size: NA
D: NA
V: TRBV10-3
DNA: TGTGCCATCAGTGAGCCGCTAGCGGAGACCCAGTACTTC
CDR3: CAISEPLAETQYF

J: TRBJ2-7
size: NA
D: NA
V: TRBV12-3/TRBV12-4
DNA: TGTGCCAGCAGTCCACGCGGCCCCAACGAGCAGTACTTC
CDR3: CASSPRGPNEQYF

J: TRBJ2-7
size: few
D: NA
V: TRBV19
DNA: TGTGCCAGTAGTGTCAGGGGGGCCTACGAGCAGTACTTC
CDR3: CASSVRGAYEQYF

J: TRBJ1-5
size: NA
D: TRBD1
V: TRBV6-2/TRBV6-3
DNA: TGTGCCAGCAGTACCGACAGGGGGAATAGCAATCAGCCCCAGCATTTT
CDR3: CASSTDRGNSNQPQHF

J: TRBJ1-1
size: NA
D: TRBD1
V: TRBV18
DNA: TGTGCCAGCTCACCAGGGACAGTGGCCAACACTGAAGCTTTCTTT
CDR3: CASSPGTVANTEAFF

J: TRBJ1-5
size: NA
D: TRBD1
V: TRBV30
DNA: TGTGCCTGGAGTGGTTCGACAGGGCCTTATAGCAATCAGCCCCAGCATTTT
CDR3: CAWSGSTGPYSNQPQHF

J: TRBJ1-1
size: NA
D: NA
V: TRBV3-1/TRBV3-2
DNA: TGTGCCAGCAGCCGGGGGACAGAAGCTTTCTTT
CDR3: CASSRGTEAFF

J: TRBJ2-7
size: NA
D: NA
V: TRBV12-3/TRBV12-4
DNA: TGTGCCACGTCCCGGGGGTCAACCTACGAGCAGTACTTC
CDR3: CATSRGSTYEQYF

J: TRBJ1-4
size: NA
D: NA
V: TRBV6-5
DNA: TGTGCCAGCACTCACGGGGGGGCTAATGAAAAACTGTTTTTT
CDR3: CASTHGGANEKLFF